Described below is a single TCR beta chain sequence and its context. This sample is part of a study of blood T cell repertoires in COVID-19. About the research overall: COVID-19 samples, acute and convalescent, were from the United States, Italy and Spain. T cells, B-cell-depleted T cells, or PBMCs provided the cDNA or gDNA that served as material.

Clones were sequenced by immunoSEQ multiplex PCR, and TCRdb holds only the in-frame ones, with some missing. The sample shows around 190,000 clones, around 83% of them seen only once. CDR1 and CDR2 (germline): KGHSH, LQKENI. Trimming at V came to 0 bases and at J to 3 bases, leaving 0 bases not matched to a gene. The CDR3 sequence is 15 residues long. Sequenced input: peripheral blood. The chain joins TRBV18 to TRBJ2-5; 11 nucleotides align to TRBD2. This clonotype was sampled from a woman between 55 and 75 years old with acute or convalescent COVID-19. This chain's CDR3 is CASSPPSGREETQYF. The CDR3 DNA sequence: TGTGCCAGCTCACCACCTAGCGGGAGGGAAGAGACCCAGTACTTC.